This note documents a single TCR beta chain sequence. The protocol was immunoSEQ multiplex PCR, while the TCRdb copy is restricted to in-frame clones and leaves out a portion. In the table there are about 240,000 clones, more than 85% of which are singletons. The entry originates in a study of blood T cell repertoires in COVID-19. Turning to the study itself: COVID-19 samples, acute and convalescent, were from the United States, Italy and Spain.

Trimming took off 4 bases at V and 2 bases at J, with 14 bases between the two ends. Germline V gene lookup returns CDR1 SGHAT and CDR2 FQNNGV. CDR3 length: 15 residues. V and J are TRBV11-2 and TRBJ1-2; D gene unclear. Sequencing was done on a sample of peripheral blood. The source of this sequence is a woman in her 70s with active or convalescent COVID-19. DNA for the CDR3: TGTGCCAGCAGCTGGCTCACAACGCGGAACTATGGCTACACCTTC. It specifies CASSWLTTRNYGYTF.